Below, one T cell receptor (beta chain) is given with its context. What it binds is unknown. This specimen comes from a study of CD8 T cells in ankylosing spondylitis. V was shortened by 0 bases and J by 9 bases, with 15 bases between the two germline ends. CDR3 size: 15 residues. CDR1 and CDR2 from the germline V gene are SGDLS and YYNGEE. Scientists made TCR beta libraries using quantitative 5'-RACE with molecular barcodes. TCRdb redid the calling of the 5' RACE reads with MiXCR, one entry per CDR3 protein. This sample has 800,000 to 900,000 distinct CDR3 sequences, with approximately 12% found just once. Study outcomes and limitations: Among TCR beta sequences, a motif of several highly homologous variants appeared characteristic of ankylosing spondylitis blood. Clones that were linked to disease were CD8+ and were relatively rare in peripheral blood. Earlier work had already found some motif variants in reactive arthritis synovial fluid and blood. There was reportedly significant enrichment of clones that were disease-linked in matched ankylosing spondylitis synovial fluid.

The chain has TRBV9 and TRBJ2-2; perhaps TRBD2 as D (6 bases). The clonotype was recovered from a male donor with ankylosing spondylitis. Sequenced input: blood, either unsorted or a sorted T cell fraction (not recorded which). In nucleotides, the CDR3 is TGTGCCAGCAGCGTAGGGGTTCCCTGGACTAGGGAGCTGTTTTTT. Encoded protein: CASSVGVPWTRELFF.